Here is one T cell receptor (beta chain) with its context. Germline V gene lookup returns CDR1 SGHTS and CDR2 YDEGEE. There are 14 residues in the CDR3. V lost 1 base to trimming and J lost 6 bases, with 13 bases between them. This sample was taken from a study of T cell changes during pregnancy in multiple sclerosis. Sequencing was performed with immunoSEQ multiplex PCR; in TCRdb, only in-frame clones are kept and a portion is missing. The top ten clones hold around 2% of a sample with 55,000 to 85,000 clones, around nine tenths of them seen once. This chain joins TRBV5-8 and TRBJ2-5; tentatively, D is TRBD2 (5 bases). This TCR derives from a female donor with multiple sclerosis, enrolled in a pregnancy study. Sequencing used peripheral blood, obtained in the second trimester of pregnancy. CDR3 nucleotides: TGTGCCAGCAGCTTGTTAGGCTCCGGGAAGACCCAGTACTTC. Amino acid sequence: CASSLLGSGKTQYF.